This passage covers 25 T cell receptor beta chains from one sample sequenced in a study of T cell repertoires in cytomegalovirus infection. Each CDR3 protein gets one entry after TCRdb re-called the reads with MiXCR. The sample records about 460,000 distinct CDR3 sequences, about 11% being singletons. The sequencing sample was made of PBMCs. Receptors originate from a human donor in good health (CMV status not recorded). Some clones in this sample may be carry-over from other donors' samples.

CDR3 residues: CATSLPGINQPQHF. The CDR3 bases are TGTGCCACCAGCCTCCCGGGGATTAATCAGCCCCAGCATTTT. The chain uses TRBV24-1 and TRBJ1-5; D not resolved. V was cut by 7 bases and J by 4 bases, with 13 bases left in between. CDR3 length: 14 amino acids. CDR1 KGHDR and CDR2 SFDVKD come from the germline V gene.

This clonotype was observed at least ten times. The chain links TRBV28 to TRBJ2-2; unclear D gene. The CDR3 is 14 residues long. CDR1 and CDR2 (germline): MDHEN, SYDVKM. Trimming stripped 6 bases from V and 4 bases from J, with 12 bases between. CDR3 residues: CASSDRNPTGELFF. DNA for the CDR3: TGTGCCAGCAGCGACCGGAACCCCACCGGGGAGCTGTTTTTT.

This clonotype was recorded a few times. This chain connects TRBV20-1 to TRBJ2-1, with 10 bases identical to TRBD2. The CDR3 is 16 amino acids. Trimming removed 4 bases from V and 0 bases from J; junction bases left unmatched: 6. The germline V gene has CDR1 DFQATT and CDR2 SNEGSKA (reference sequence). The CDR3 DNA reads as TGCAGTGCTACTATCTCTAGCGGGAGCTCCTACAATGAGCAGTTCTTC. Its protein product is CSATISSGSSYNEQFF.

This clonotype was picked up many times. The chain employs TRBV2 and TRBJ2-7; perhaps D is TRBD1 or TRBD2 (5 bases each). Germline V gene lookup returns CDR1 SNHLY and CDR2 FYNNEI. This CDR3 has 13 residues. Trimming pared 0 bases from V and 12 bases from J, leaving 15 bases between. In DNA, the CDR3 is TGTGCCAGCAGTGAAGCGGGACCCGGTATTTTGTACTTC. Translated: CASSEAGPGILYF. The full variable domain, in which reference TRBV2 and TRBJ2-7 provide the parts outside the CDR3, is EPEVTQTPSHQVTQMGQEVILRCVPISNHLYFYWYRQILGQKVEFLVSFYNNEISEKSEIFDDQFSVERPDGSNFTLKIRSTKLEDSAMYFCASSEAGPGILYFGPGTRLTVT.

This clonotype was observed many times. The chain has TRBV7-3 and TRBJ2-3; D unresolved. Germline V gives CDR1 SGHTA, CDR2 FQGTGA. The CDR3 runs to 15 residues. Trimming cost V 2 bases and J 1 base, with 10 bases left between them. In nucleotides, the CDR3 is TGTGCCAGCAGCTTATATAGGGTCGGCACAGATACGCAGTATTTT. This encodes CASSLYRVGTDTQYF.

Worth noting for this clonotype: The missing conserved phenylalanine or tryptophan at the end of this CDR3 makes a read error likely. The rearrangement uses TRBV12-3 or TRBV12-4 and TRBJ2-4; a possible D gene is TRBD1 (6 bases). The V and J ends lost 6 bases and 6 bases respectively, with 15 bases between them. The CDR3 sequence is 14 residues long. As DNA, the CDR3 is TGTGCCAGCAGGCACCCCTCGGACAGAAACATTCAGTACTAC. The encoded protein is CASRHPSDRNIQYY.

There are many counts of this clonotype. The chain links TRBV20-1 to TRBJ1-2; 12 bases are a match to TRBD1. The CDR3 covers 15 residues. Trimming removed 6 bases from V and 2 bases from J; junction bases left unmatched: 7. Germline CDR1 and CDR2: DFQATT and SNEGSKA (reference sequence). DNA of the CDR3: TGCAGTGCCCCGGGACAGGGGGCTTCGAACTATGGCTACACCTTC. It encodes CSAPGQGASNYGYTF.

This clonotype was detected ten times or more. The chain is built from TRBV6-6 and TRBJ2-1; 10 bases are shared with TRBD2. With 6 bases clipped from V and 5 bases from J, the junction kept 10 bases outside the gene matches. The CDR3 loop spans 16 amino acids. CDR1 MNHNY and CDR2 SVGAGI come from the germline V gene (reference sequence). The CDR3, as DNA: TGTGCCAGCAGAGTAAGCGGGGGGGCCACCCACAATGAGCAGTTCTTC. It is translated as CASRVSGGATHNEQFF.

This clonotype was counted at least ten times. The chain carries TRBV11-2 and TRBJ1-4; the match to TRBD1 covers 7 bases. The germline V gene encodes CDR1 SGHAT and CDR2 FQNNGV. The CDR3 contains 15 residues. The ends lost 3 bases at V and 7 bases at J; junction bases unmatched: 8. The CDR3 DNA is TGTGCCAGCAGCTTCACAGGGGCCTTAGGTGAAAAACTGTTTTTT. Its translation: CASSFTGALGEKLFF. Full variable domain (remainder filled in from reference TRBV11-2 and TRBJ1-4): EAGVAQSPRYKIIEKRQSVAFWCNPISGHATLYWYQQILGQGPKLLIQFQNNGVVDDSQLPKDRFSAERLKGVDSTLKIQPAKLEDSAVYLCASSFTGALGEKLFFGSGTQLSVL.

The table lists this clonotype with many counts. V and J are TRBV11-2 and TRBJ2-1; TRBD2 matches at 8 bases. CDR1 is SGHAT, CDR2 FQNNGV, per germline. This CDR3 spans 15 amino acids. V shed 6 bases, J shed 2 bases, and the junction held 6 bases outside the gene matches. In nucleotides, the CDR3 is TGTGCCAGCAGTATAAGCGGGAGTACCTACAATGAGCAGTTCTTC. Protein: CASSISGSTYNEQFF.

The chain employs TRBV29-1 and TRBJ2-3; 12 positions agree with TRBD2. Germline CDR1 and CDR2: SQVTM and ANQGSEA. This CDR3 is 14 amino acids long. Losses at the gene ends were 4 bases for V and 5 bases for J; bases not matched to a gene: 4. The CDR3 DNA reads TGCAGCGTTGGACTAGCGGGAGCGGGAGATACGCAGTATTTT. Amino acid sequence: CSVGLAGAGDTQYF.

The sample holds many counts of this clonotype. J is TRBJ1-6 and V is TRBV20-1; D remains unclear. The CDR3 has 13 residues. CDR1 DFQATT and CDR2 SNEGSKA come from the germline V gene (reference sequence). Trimming took 3 bases from V and 7 from J, leaving 10 bases between them. In DNA, the CDR3 is TGCAGTGCTAGGGCGGACGGGAATTCACCCCTCCACTTT. Translation gives CSARADGNSPLHF.

Many counts were recorded for this clonotype. The chain couples TRBV12-3 or TRBV12-4 to TRBJ2-3, with 10 bases lining up with TRBD2. This CDR3 has 15 amino acids. V lost 2 bases and J lost 6; bases outside the gene matches: 5. DNA of the CDR3: TGTGCCAGCAGTTTAACGAGCGGGGGGGGGGATACGCAGTATTTT. Translation: CASSLTSGGGDTQYF.

At least ten counts were recorded for this clonotype. The chain couples TRBV28 to TRBJ2-7; D is perhaps TRBD1 (5 bases). This CDR3 is built from 13 residues. CDR1 MDHEN and CDR2 SYDVKM come from the germline V gene. The germline V and J ends were trimmed by 7 bases and 3 bases, with 13 bases remaining between them. Written as DNA, the CDR3 is TGTGCCAGCACCCTGGGGCACCGCTACGAGCAGTACTTC. Translated: CASTLGHRYEQYF.

CDR3 DNA sequence: TGTGCCAGCAGCGCTCTGGCTAGCGGGACAGATACGCAGTATTTT. Protein sequence: CASSALASGTDTQYF. The chain employs TRBV2 and TRBJ2-3; 8 bases are a match to TRBD2. V lost 6 bases, J lost 3 bases, and 8 bases stayed unmatched. The CDR3 runs 15 residues. Germline CDR1 is SNHLY and CDR2 is FYNNEI.

This clonotype was seen only a few times. The chain has TRBV4-2 and TRBJ2-1, with 9 nucleotides matching TRBD1. Germline CDR1 LGHNA, CDR2 YNFKEQ. V shed 7 bases and J 7 bases; nucleotides not matched to a gene: 14. This CDR3 has 16 residues. In nucleotides, the CDR3 is TGTGCCAGCAAACCCGGGGGAGACAGGGGGAGGAATGAGCAGTTCTTC. The encoded protein is CASKPGGDRGRNEQFF.

This chain links TRBV5-1 with TRBJ1-2, with D maybe TRBD1 (5 bases). CDR1 SGHRS and CDR2 YFSETQ come from the germline V gene. V lost 1 base and J lost 4, with 14 bases in between. This CDR3 is 15 amino acids long. The CDR3 DNA follows: TGCGCCAGCAGCTTGATTGTCCCTAGGGGCTATGGCTACACCTTC. This encodes CASSLIVPRGYGYTF.

This clonotype was seen ten or more times. The chain carries TRBV27 and TRBJ1-4; D not certain. Germline CDR1 reads MNHEY; CDR2 reads SMNVEV (reference sequence). The CDR3 runs to 13 residues. Trimming stripped 5 bases from V and 5 bases from J, with 9 bases between. For the CDR3, the DNA is TGTGCCAGCAGTACCCGGCGGAATGAAAAACTGTTTTTT. Its protein product is CASSTRRNEKLFF.

V and J are TRBV3-1 and TRBJ2-3, with D perhaps matching TRBD1 (6 bases). The CDR3 sequence is 14 residues long. Trimming removed 3 bases from V and 4 bases from J, with 11 bases in between. In germline, CDR1 is LGHDT, CDR2 YNNKEL (reference sequence). The CDR3 sequence: CASSHEDRSDTQYF. The CDR3 coding sequence is TGTGCCAGCAGCCACGAGGACAGATCAGATACGCAGTATTTT.

The chain's CDR3 is CASSARASRSYEQYF. DNA of the CDR3: TGTGCCAGCAGTGCCCGGGCCTCAAGATCCTACGAGCAGTACTTC. The V and J genes are TRBV2 and TRBJ2-7; D gene uncertain. Germline V gene sequence: CDR1 SNHLY, CDR2 FYNNEI. The CDR3 extends over 15 amino acids. V lost 4 bases to trimming and J lost 1 base, with 14 bases between them.

This clonotype was seen repeatedly, ten times or more. V usage is TRBV19 and J usage is TRBJ2-6; D ambiguous. Looked up from germline, CDR1 is LNHDA and CDR2 is SQIVND (reference sequence). Trimming shortened V by 6 bases and J by 0 bases, and 9 bases separated the two germline ends. CDR3 length: 15 amino acids. CDR3 nucleotides: TGTGCCAGTAGAGGAGTTTCCTCTGGGGCCAACGTCCTGACTTTC. Amino acid sequence: CASRGVSSGANVLTF.

This clonotype was counted many times. This rearrangement joins TRBV7-2 to TRBJ2-2; D may be TRBD2 (5 bases). Germline lookup yields CDR1 SGHTA and CDR2 FQGNSA. This CDR3 comprises 15 residues. The V gene lost 5 bases and the J gene lost 6 bases, with 16 bases spanning the gap. The CDR3 protein is CASSPLPSTPGELFF. The CDR3 nucleotides are TGTGCCAGCAGCCCGCTCCCTAGCACCCCCGGGGAGCTGTTTTTT.

This clonotype was seen just once. This may be a read error: a much more frequent sequence differs by one nucleotide. No conserved phenylalanine or tryptophan ends this CDR3, so it is likely a read error. The CDR3 DNA follows: TGTGCCAGCAGTTCACAGAGGGGTAACTATGGCTACACCATC. Protein: CASSSQRGNYGYTI. J is TRBJ1-2 and V is TRBV28; the D gene is possibly TRBD1 (5 bases). This CDR3 is built from 14 residues. Germline V lookup: CDR1 MDHEN, CDR2 SYDVKM. Between the trimmed V and J ends, which lost 4 bases and 1 base, there was a span of 10 bases.

This clonotype was seen many times. The chain combines TRBV19 with TRBJ1-5, with D perhaps TRBD1 (5 bases). This CDR3 is built from 16 residues. Germline assignment: CDR1 LNHDA and CDR2 SQIVND (reference sequence). The V and J ends lost 6 bases and 4 bases respectively, with 19 bases between them. CDR3 residues: CASRRESGPFNQPQHF. The CDR3 DNA is TGTGCCAGTAGAAGGGAGTCGGGGCCCTTTAATCAGCCCCAGCATTTT. The whole variable domain, filled in from reference TRBV19 and TRBJ1-5, reads DGGITQSPKYLFRKEGQNVTLSCEQNLNHDAMYWYRQDPGQGLRLIYYSQIVNDFQKGDIAEGYSVSREKKESFPLTVTSAQKNPTAFYLCASRRESGPFNQPQHFGDGTRLSIL.

This clonotype was found many times. V is TRBV5-4 and J is TRBJ2-5; 7 bases agree with TRBD1. Germline CDR1 reads SGHNT; CDR2 reads YYREEE (reference sequence). CDR3 length: 14 residues. J gave up 4 bases and V 4 bases, and 7 bases lay outside the gene matches. CDR3 sequence reads: CASSRPRQGETQYF. CDR3 coding DNA: TGTGCCAGCAGCCGACCCAGACAGGGAGAGACCCAGTACTTC.